The 22 T cell receptor beta chains in this list originate from one sample, sequenced in a study of a mutant IDH1 vaccine in newly diagnosed glioma. The antigens these receptors bind are not known. Described time point: week 11, during vaccination. In the vaccine, a single dose held 300 ug of the mutant IDH1 20-mer peptide, along with topical imiquimod. Profiling relied on immunoSEQ multiplex PCR, and the TCRdb table lists in-frame clones only, not all of them. The sample lists some 130,000 clones, 80% occurring once. The specimen was PBMCs, collected from a glioma patient whose treatment included an IDH1 peptide vaccine. Receptor source: a man aged 40-49 years with glioma.

This chain joins TRBV4-3 and TRBJ2-5, with D maybe TRBD1 (6 bases). Trimming took 2 bases from V and 5 from J, leaving 15 bases between them. CDR1 LGHNA and CDR2 YSLEER come from the germline V gene. The CDR3 has 15 residues. In nucleotides, the CDR3 is TGCGCCAGCAGCCAAAATACAGGGCGAGGGGAGACCCAGTACTTC. This translates into CASSQNTGRGETQYF.

The chain is built from TRBV6-5 and TRBJ1-1; TRBD1 agrees at 9 bases. CDR3 length equals 13 residues. V gave up 6 bases and J gave up 7 bases; unmatched junction bases: 6. Germline assignment: CDR1 MNHEY and CDR2 SVGAGI. CDR3 nucleotide sequence: TGTGCCAGCAGCTGGACAGGGGCCGTTGAAGCTTTCTTT. It codes for CASSWTGAVEAFF.

Points on this clone: Other DNA sequences within the sample encode an identical CDR3. The gene calls are TRBV6-5 and TRBJ2-7, with no clear D. CDR1 MNHEY and CDR2 SVGAGI come from the germline V gene. The CDR3 covers 13 residues. V dropped 6 bases and J dropped 1 base, with 10 bases sitting between them. The CDR3 DNA reads as TGTGCCAGCAGCCTTGGTCGTTCCTACGAGCAGTACTTC. It yields the protein CASSLGRSYEQYF.

The chain is built from TRBV19 and TRBJ2-5, with 14 bases that match TRBD2. Looked up from germline, CDR1 is LNHDA and CDR2 is SQIVND (reference sequence). V shed 4 bases, J shed 5 bases, and the junction held 9 bases outside the gene matches. The CDR3 spans 17 residues. The CDR3 nucleotides read TGTGCCAGTAGTACTCCGGGACTAGCGGGGGCCGCGGAGACCCAGTACTTC. Encoded protein: CASSTPGLAGAAETQYF.

The rearrangement uses TRBV7-3 and TRBJ2-1; TRBD2 aligns across 12 bases. The germline CDR1 and CDR2 sequences are SGHTA and FQGTGA. CDR3 length: 16 amino acids. After removal of 5 bases from V and 9 bases from J, the junction contained 11 bases not matched to a gene. In nucleotides, the CDR3 is TGTGCCAGCAGCACAGGACTAGCGGGACACCAGAGTGAGCAGTTCTTC. The encoded protein is CASSTGLAGHQSEQFF. The variable domain in full, with the rest retrieved from reference TRBV7-3 and TRBJ2-1, is GAGVSQTPSNKVTEKGKYVELRCDPISGHTALYWYRQSLGQGPEFLIYFQGTGAADDSGLPNDRFFAVRPEGSVSTLKIQRTERGDSAVYLCASSTGLAGHQSEQFFGPGTRLTVL.

This rearrangement joins TRBV7-2 to TRBJ2-3, with 13 bases that match TRBD2. J gave up 4 bases and V 2 bases, and 0 bases lay outside the gene matches. Germline CDR1 reads SGHTA; CDR2 reads FQGNSA. The CDR3 runs 15 residues. CDR3 bases: TGTGCCAGCAGCTTAACTAGCGGGAGGGCAGATACGCAGTATTTT. This gives the protein CASSLTSGRADTQYF.

Note on this clone: One end of the junction varies from germline; a read error may be responsible. This chain joins TRBV7-7 and TRBJ2-7, with a weak D call TRBD2 (5 bases). CDR1 SSHAT and CDR2 FNYEAQ come from the germline V gene (reference sequence). The CDR3 length is 13 residues. CDR3 in DNA: TGTGCTAGCAGCTTAGGTGAGGGCTACGAGCAGTACTTC. The encoded protein is CASSLGEGYEQYF.

The chain links TRBV7-3 to TRBJ1-6; D perhaps matches TRBD1 (5 bases). The germline V gene encodes CDR1 SGHTA and CDR2 FQGTGA. V was shortened by 2 bases and J by 9 bases, with 11 bases between the two germline ends. This CDR3 region has 14 residues. In DNA form, the CDR3 reads TGTGCCAGCAGCTTAGGGCAGGGAGGTTCACCCCTCCACTTT. Its translation is CASSLGQGGSPLHF.

The chain combines TRBV7-9 with TRBJ1-6; 8 bases fit TRBD1. Germline CDR1 reads SEHNR; CDR2 reads FQNEAQ (reference sequence). The CDR3 contains 17 residues. V was clipped by 5 bases and J by 0 bases; unmatched bases: 6. The CDR3 DNA sequence: TGTGCCAGCAGCACCCGACAGGGGAGCTCCTATAATTCACCCCTCCACTTT. This encodes CASSTRQGSSYNSPLHF. The variable domain in full, with the rest retrieved from reference TRBV7-9 and TRBJ1-6, is DTGVSQNPRHKITKRGQNVTFRCDPISEHNRLYWYRQTLGQGPEFLTYFQNEAQLEKSRLLSDRFSAERPKGSFSTLEIQRTEQGDSAMYLCASSTRQGSSYNSPLHFGNGTRLTVT.

This rearrangement joins TRBV21-1 to TRBJ1-2; the tabulated D call, TRBD1, remains unverified against the DNA. TRBV21-1 is labeled a pseudogene. This CDR3 contains 15 residues. The CDR3 protein is CASSLRDRVGYGYTF. CDR3 coding DNA: TGTGCCAGCAGCCTCCGGGACAGGGTAGGCTATGGCTACACCTTC.

The rearrangement joins TRBV11-3 to TRBJ2-3; 9 nucleotides agree with TRBD2. CDR3 length equals 16 residues. Germline assignment: CDR1 SGHNT and CDR2 YENEEA. Trimming removed 5 bases from V and 0 bases from J; junction bases left unmatched: 6. The CDR3 protein is CASSPGTSSSTDTQYF. The DNA for the CDR3 is TGTGCCAGCAGCCCTGGGACTAGCTCTAGCACAGATACGCAGTATTTT.

The genes are TRBV14 and TRBJ1-2; TRBD1 is a possible D gene (5 bases). Germline V lookup: CDR1 SGHDN, CDR2 FVKESK. Between the trimmed V and J ends, which lost 4 bases and 4 bases, there was a span of 16 bases. CDR3 length equals 15 residues. CDR3 in DNA: TGTGCCAGCAGCCTCACCGGGGCCAAGGGCTATGGCTACACCTTC. Encoded protein: CASSLTGAKGYGYTF.

CDR3: CASQAVGGTGELFF. CDR3 nucleotides: TGTGCCAGCCAAGCGGTTGGGGGCACCGGGGAGCTGTTTTTT. This chain connects TRBV6-4 to TRBJ2-2, with D possibly being TRBD1 or TRBD2 (5 bases each). V shed 8 bases and J shed 4 bases, with 14 bases lying between them. The CDR3 has 14 amino acids. CDR1 and CDR2 from the germline V gene are MRHNA and SNTAGT.

V gene TRBV4-3 combines with J gene TRBJ2-6; 8 bases match TRBD1. The CDR3 consists of 15 residues. CDR1 and CDR2 (germline): LGHNA, YSLEER. Trimming removed 8 bases from V and 3 bases from J; junction bases left unmatched: 6. The DNA of the CDR3 is TGCGCCAGCGGTCCAGGGGGCGGTGGGGCCAACGTCCTGACTTTC. Translated: CASGPGGGGANVLTF.

The chain employs TRBV10-3 and TRBJ1-3; unclear D gene. Germline assignment: CDR1 ENHRY and CDR2 SYGVKD. This CDR3 contains 17 residues. With 4 bases removed from V and 0 bases from J, the gap between germline ends came to 16 bases. In nucleotides, the CDR3 is TGTGCCATCAGTGGGGGAGGGAATGTCTACTCTGGAAACACCATATATTTT. Its translation is CAISGGGNVYSGNTIYF.

This chain uses TRBV7-8 with TRBJ2-7; TRBD2 matches at 8 bases. Germline V CDR1 and CDR2: SGHVS, FQNEAQ. V dropped 5 bases and J dropped 3; count of bases not matched to a gene: 3. The CDR3 sequence is 13 residues long. CDR3: CASSREGHYEQYF. The CDR3, as DNA: TGTGCCAGCAGCCGGGAGGGCCACTACGAGCAGTACTTC. The entire variable domain, with the rest obtained from reference TRBV7-8 and TRBJ2-7, is as follows: GAGVSQSPRYKVAKRGQDVALRCDPISGHVSLFWYQQALGQGPEFLTYFQNEAQLDKSGLPSDRFFAERPEGSVSTLKIQRTQQEDSAVYLCASSREGHYEQYFGPGTRLTVT.

The V and J genes are TRBV9 and TRBJ2-1, with 7 bases aligning to TRBD1. Germline loops: CDR1 SGDLS, CDR2 YYNGEE. The CDR3 is made up of 15 amino acids. With 3 bases clipped from V and 2 bases from J, the junction kept 5 bases outside the gene matches. The CDR3 bases are TGTGCCAGCAGCGCCAGACAGGGTGCCTACAATGAGCAGTTCTTC. It translates to CASSARQGAYNEQFF.

The rearrangement uses TRBV6-1 and TRBJ1-1; 9 bases are a match to TRBD1. Germline CDR1 and CDR2: MNHNS and SASEGT. The CDR3 covers 14 residues. Trimming at V came to 5 bases and at J to 4 bases, leaving 5 bases not matched to a gene. Here the CDR3 DNA reads TGTGCCAGCAGTCGACAGGGGGAGGGCACTGAAGCTTTCTTT. This translates into CASSRQGEGTEAFF.

The chain couples TRBV4-3 to TRBJ1-5, with D uncertain. Trimming removed 4 bases at V and 4 bases at J, with 14 bases between. There are 15 residues in the CDR3. CDR1 is LGHNA, CDR2 YSLEER, per germline. CDR3 in amino acids: CASSPVLNGNQPQHF. The CDR3 region has the DNA TGCGCCAGCAGCCCCGTTTTGAATGGTAATCAGCCCCAGCATTTT.

The CDR3 is CASSLSPGGTYEQYF. In DNA form, the CDR3 reads TGTGCCAGCAGCTTAAGTCCCGGTGGGACTTACGAGCAGTACTTC. This chain links TRBV5-4 with TRBJ2-7; D possibly corresponds to TRBD2 (6 bases). The CDR3 spans 15 residues. The germline V gene encodes CDR1 SGHNT and CDR2 YYREEE (reference sequence). V was shortened by 2 bases and J by 4 bases, with 16 bases between the two germline ends.

The chain carries TRBV4-2 and TRBJ2-3, with TRBD2 as a possible D gene (7 bases). Trimming cost V 0 bases and J 3 bases, with 19 bases left between them. CDR1 LGHNA and CDR2 YNFKEQ come from the germline V gene. This CDR3 is 18 amino acids long. CDR3 sequence: CASSQEWAGAPGTDTQYF. In DNA form, the CDR3 reads TGTGCCAGCAGCCAAGAGTGGGCGGGGGCCCCTGGGACAGATACGCAGTATTTT.

The gene calls are TRBV5-6 and TRBJ1-6; D is possibly TRBD1 (5 bases). This CDR3 is 13 amino acids long. Germline CDR1 SGHDT, CDR2 YYEEEE. Trimming took off 1 base at V and 10 bases at J, with 9 bases between the two ends. The CDR3 DNA follows: TGTGCCAGCAGCTTGAGGCAGGGATCACCCCTCCACTTT. As protein: CASSLRQGSPLHF.